This T cell receptor beta chain was found in a study of shared clonotypes between healthy human individuals. The V gene lost 5 bases and the J gene lost 1 base, with 9 bases spanning the gap. The CDR3 has 14 residues. Germline V gene sequence: CDR1 SGHAT, CDR2 FQNNGV. Produced via immunoSEQ multiplex PCR; TCRdb's table is partial and in-frame only. This table holds about 560,000 clones, about 80% found once. The rearrangement joins TRBV11-2 to TRBJ2-1; D may match TRBD1 or TRBD2 (5 bases each). The source of this sequence is a woman in her forties in good health. Some clones in this sample may be carry-over from other donors' samples. Material for sequencing was PBMCs. This CDR3 reads CASSQRGSYNEQFF. DNA of the CDR3: TGTGCCAGCAGCCAGAGGGGTTCCTACAATGAGCAGTTCTTC.